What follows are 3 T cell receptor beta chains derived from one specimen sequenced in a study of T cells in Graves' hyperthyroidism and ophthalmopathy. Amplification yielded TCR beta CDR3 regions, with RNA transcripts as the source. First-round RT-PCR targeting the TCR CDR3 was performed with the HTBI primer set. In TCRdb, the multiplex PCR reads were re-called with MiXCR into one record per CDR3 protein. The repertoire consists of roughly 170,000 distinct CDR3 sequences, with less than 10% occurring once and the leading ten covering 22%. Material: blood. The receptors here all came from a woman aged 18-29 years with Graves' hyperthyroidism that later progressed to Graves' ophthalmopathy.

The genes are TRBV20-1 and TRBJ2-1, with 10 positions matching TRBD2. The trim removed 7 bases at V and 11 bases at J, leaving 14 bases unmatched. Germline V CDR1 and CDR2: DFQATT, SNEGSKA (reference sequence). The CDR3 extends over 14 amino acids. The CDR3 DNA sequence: TGCAGTGGGGTTACTAGCGGGACGTTGAATAAGCAGTTCTTC. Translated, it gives CSGVTSGTLNKQFF.

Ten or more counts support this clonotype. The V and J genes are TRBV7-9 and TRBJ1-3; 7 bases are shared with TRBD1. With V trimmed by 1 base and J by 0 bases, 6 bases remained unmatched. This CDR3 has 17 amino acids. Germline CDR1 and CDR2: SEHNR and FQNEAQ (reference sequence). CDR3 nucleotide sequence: TGTGCCAGCAGCTTAGTCTCGACAGGGAGCTCTGGAAACACCATATATTTT. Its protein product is CASSLVSTGSSGNTIYF.

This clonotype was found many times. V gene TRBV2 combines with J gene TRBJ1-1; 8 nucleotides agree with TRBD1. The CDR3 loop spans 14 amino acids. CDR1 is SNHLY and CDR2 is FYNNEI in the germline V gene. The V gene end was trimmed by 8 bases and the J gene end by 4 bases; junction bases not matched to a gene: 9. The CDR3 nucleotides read TGTGCCAGCGTTCGGACAGGGTGGGGCACTGAAGCTTTCTTT. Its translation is CASVRTGWGTEAFF.